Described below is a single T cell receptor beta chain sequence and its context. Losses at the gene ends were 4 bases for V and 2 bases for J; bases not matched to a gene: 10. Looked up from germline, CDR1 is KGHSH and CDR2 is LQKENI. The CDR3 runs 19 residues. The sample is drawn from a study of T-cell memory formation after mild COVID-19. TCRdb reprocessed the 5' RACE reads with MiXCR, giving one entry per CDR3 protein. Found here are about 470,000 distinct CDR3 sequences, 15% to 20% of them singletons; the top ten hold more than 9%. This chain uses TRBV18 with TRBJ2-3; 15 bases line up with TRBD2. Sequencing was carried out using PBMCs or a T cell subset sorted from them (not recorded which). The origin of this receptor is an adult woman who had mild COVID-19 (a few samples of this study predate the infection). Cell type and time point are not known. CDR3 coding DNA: TGTGCCAGCTCACGGACCGGGACTAGCGGGAGGCGATCCACAGATACGCAGTATTTT. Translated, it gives CASSRTGTSGRRSTDTQYF.